These T cell receptor beta chains were read from a single sample in a study of blood T cell repertoires in COVID-19. Libraries were prepared by immunoSEQ multiplex PCR; TCRdb keeps only in-frame clonotypes and omits some of them. The sample yields 35,000 to 45,000 clones, approximately 80% seen once. Sequencing used peripheral blood. The receptor source for this set is a man older than 75 with acute or convalescent COVID-19. Each CDR3 is given with its conserved first and last residue.

v_gene,j_gene,CDR3aa
TRBV11-2,TRBJ2-7,CASSLGLYYEQYF
TRBV10-3,TRBJ2-3,CAISEKGMDGSGTDTQYF
TRBV28,TRBJ1-1,CASRTTGKTEAFF
TRBV3-1/TRBV3-2,TRBJ2-7,CASSLLAGGGEQYF
TRBV9,TRBJ1-5,CASSVGGERNQPQHF
TRBV19,TRBJ2-7,CASMRSGAYSYEQYF
TRBV2,TRBJ2-5,CASSTGTYQETQYF
TRBV3-1/TRBV3-2,TRBJ2-1,CASSQVLSSYNEQFF
TRBV4-3,TRBJ2-1,CASSQDLGDFLNEQFF
TRBV28,TRBJ2-1,CASRGASYNEQFF
TRBV15,TRBJ1-5,CATSPWGRGAAQPQHF
TRBV6-1,TRBJ2-5,CASSEAYGGETQYF
TRBV19,TRBJ1-3,CASSAGSAGNTIYF
TRBV3-1/TRBV3-2,TRBJ2-3,CASNTPQRESNTDTQYF
TRBV6-5,TRBJ2-6,CASRTGGSGANVLTF
TRBV30,TRBJ2-2,CAWSPSGVGELFF
TRBV18,TRBJ2-7,CASSEGQGYEQYF
TRBV28,TRBJ1-1,CASSRDRITEAFF
TRBV30,TRBJ1-6,CAWSREGLYYNSPLHF
TRBV28,TRBJ2-2,CASSLGSRNTGELFF
TRBV15,TRBJ2-7,CATSNPQGSSGTYEQYF
TRBV5-6,TRBJ2-7,CASSLLETSGSREQYF
TRBV28,TRBJ1-6,CASSLWGTGSYNSPLHF
TRBV24-1,TRBJ2-3,CATGGTSGRKGIDTQYF
TRBV4-2,TRBJ2-3,CASSRSKGQGSDTQYF
TRBV7-9,TRBJ2-1,CASSSGNLAYNEQFF
TRBV6-5,TRBJ1-6,CASSYSDINSPLHF
TRBV3-1/TRBV3-2,TRBJ2-4,CASSQGREGQYF
TRBV6-5,TRBJ2-1,CASSWGQGSLNEQFF
TRBV30,TRBJ2-6,CAWGRQGSIGANVLTF
TRBV2,TRBJ1-5,CASSQNREGNQPQHF
TRBV2,TRBJ2-3,CASARFTDTQYF
TRBV28,TRBJ1-4,CASIGGGAANEKLFF
TRBV6-5,TRBJ1-2,CASSYADRVYGYTF
TRBV7-9,TRBJ2-3,CASSSEGSTQYF
TRBV7-8,TRBJ1-4,CASSLAGTGPPTNEKLFF
TRBV23-1,TRBJ2-7,CASSRPDRGGYEQYF
TRBV28,TRBJ1-4,CASSLLGQPNEKLFF
TRBV18,TRBJ2-5,CASSPLTGEGTQYF